Described below is a single TCR beta chain sequence and its context. As yet, its antigen is unknown. This entry belongs to a study of radiotherapy plus CTLA-4 blockade in lung cancer. The method was immunoSEQ multiplex PCR; TCRdb's version includes in-frame clones alone and lacks a portion of them. Among about 98,000 clones listed, approximately 78% were seen once. The V segment lost 8 bases and the J segment 3 bases; nucleotides outside the gene matches: 2. The CDR3 spans 13 residues. The V gene's germline CDR1 is LNHDA and CDR2 SQIVND (reference sequence). Study-wide results and caveats: After radiotherapy and ipilimumab, tumor-derived clones expanded in peripheral blood. With interferon-beta, early dynamics of blood T cell clones were reported to best predict response.

Sequences were derived from peripheral blood, sampled from a patient treated with radiotherapy plus ipilimumab. This sequence originates from a human donor with non-small cell lung cancer who had a partial response to radiotherapy plus ipilimumab. This chain joins TRBV19 and TRBJ1-4, with 8 bases lining up with TRBD1. CDR3 sequence reads: CASLQGANEKLFF. CDR3 in DNA: TGTGCCAGTCTACAGGGGGCTAATGAAAAACTGTTTTTT.